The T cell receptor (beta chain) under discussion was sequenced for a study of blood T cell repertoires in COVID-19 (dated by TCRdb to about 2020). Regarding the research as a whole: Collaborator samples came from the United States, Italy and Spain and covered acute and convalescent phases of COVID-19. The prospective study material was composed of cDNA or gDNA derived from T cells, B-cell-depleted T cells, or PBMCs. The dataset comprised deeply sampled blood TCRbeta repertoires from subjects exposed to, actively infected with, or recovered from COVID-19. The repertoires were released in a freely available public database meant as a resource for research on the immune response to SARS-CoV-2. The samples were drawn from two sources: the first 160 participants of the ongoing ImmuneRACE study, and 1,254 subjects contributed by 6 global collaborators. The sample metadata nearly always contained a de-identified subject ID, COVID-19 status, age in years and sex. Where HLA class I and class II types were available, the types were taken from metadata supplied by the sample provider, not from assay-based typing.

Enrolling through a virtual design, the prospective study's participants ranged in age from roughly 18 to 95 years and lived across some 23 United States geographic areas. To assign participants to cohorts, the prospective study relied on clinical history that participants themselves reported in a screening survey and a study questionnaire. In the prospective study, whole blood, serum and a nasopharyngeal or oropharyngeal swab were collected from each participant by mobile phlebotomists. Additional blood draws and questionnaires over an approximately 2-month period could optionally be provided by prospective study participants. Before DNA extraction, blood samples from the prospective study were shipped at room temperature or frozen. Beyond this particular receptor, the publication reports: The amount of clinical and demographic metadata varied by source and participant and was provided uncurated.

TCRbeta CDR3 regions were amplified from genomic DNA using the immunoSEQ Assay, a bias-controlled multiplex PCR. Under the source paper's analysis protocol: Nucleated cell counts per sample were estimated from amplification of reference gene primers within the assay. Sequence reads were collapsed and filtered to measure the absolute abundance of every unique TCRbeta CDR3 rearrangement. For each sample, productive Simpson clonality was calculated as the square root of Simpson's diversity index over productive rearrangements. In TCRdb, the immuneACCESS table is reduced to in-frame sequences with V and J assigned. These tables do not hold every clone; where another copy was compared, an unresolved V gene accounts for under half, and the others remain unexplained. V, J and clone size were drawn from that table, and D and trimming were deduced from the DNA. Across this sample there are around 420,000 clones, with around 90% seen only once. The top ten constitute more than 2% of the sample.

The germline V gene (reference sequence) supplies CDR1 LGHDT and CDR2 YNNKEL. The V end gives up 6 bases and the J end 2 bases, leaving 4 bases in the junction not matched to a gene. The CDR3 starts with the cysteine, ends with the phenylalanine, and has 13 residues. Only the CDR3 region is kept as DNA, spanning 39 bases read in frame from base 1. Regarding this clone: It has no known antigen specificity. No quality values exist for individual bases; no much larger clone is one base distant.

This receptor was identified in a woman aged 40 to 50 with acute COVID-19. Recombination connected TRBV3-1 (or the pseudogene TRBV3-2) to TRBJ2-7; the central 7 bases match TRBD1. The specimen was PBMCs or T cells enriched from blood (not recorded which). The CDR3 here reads CASSPTGTYEQYF. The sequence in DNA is TGTGCCAGCAGTCCGACAGGGACCTACGAGCAGTACTTC.